A selection of T cell receptor beta chains follows, all from one sample in a study of blood T cell repertoires in COVID-19. TCRdb's copy holds only in-frame clones and misses some; the assay was immunoSEQ multiplex PCR. This sample has approximately 170,000 clones, with roughly 90% found just once. Sequences were obtained from peripheral blood. Source of these receptors: a woman aged 55-75 years with COVID-19, enrolled during active disease. The conserved cysteine and the conserved F or W are not part of the CDR3 here. Fields, in order: V gene, J gene, D gene, CDR3 protein. The D gene is left open where the match is weak.

V gene: TRBV24-1
J gene: TRBJ2-3
D gene: TRBD1
CDR3 protein: ATSDRDRGYTQY

V gene: TRBV11-3
J gene: TRBJ2-7
D gene: -
CDR3 protein: ASSPPVQGAYEQY

V gene: TRBV18
J gene: TRBJ1-4
D gene: -
CDR3 protein: ASSSKSREQLF

V gene: TRBV24-1
J gene: TRBJ2-1
D gene: TRBD2
CDR3 protein: ATSDSAAVVAGVGEQF

V gene: TRBV19
J gene: TRBJ2-1
D gene: TRBD2
CDR3 protein: ASSIGTSGEQF

V gene: TRBV6-5
J gene: TRBJ2-1
D gene: TRBD2
CDR3 protein: ASSYLGRGSYNEQF

V gene: TRBV30
J gene: TRBJ1-1
D gene: TRBD1
CDR3 protein: AWRIQGTSNTEAF

V gene: TRBV30
J gene: TRBJ1-2
D gene: -
CDR3 protein: AWSVRLGAYGYT

V gene: TRBV9
J gene: TRBJ2-7
D gene: TRBD2
CDR3 protein: ASSPSSGKLSEQY

V gene: TRBV7-2
J gene: TRBJ1-2
D gene: -
CDR3 protein: ASSSRGRVDGYT

V gene: TRBV18
J gene: TRBJ1-1
D gene: -
CDR3 protein: ASSPGAVGMNTEAF

V gene: TRBV19
J gene: TRBJ2-7
D gene: -
CDR3 protein: ASSRGLLQHYEQY

V gene: TRBV11-2
J gene: TRBJ1-6
D gene: -
CDR3 protein: ASSAGAGNSPLH

V gene: TRBV6-6
J gene: TRBJ2-4
D gene: TRBD2
CDR3 protein: ASSQKTSGRAPFLSVAKNIQY

V gene: TRBV5-6
J gene: TRBJ1-5
D gene: TRBD1
CDR3 protein: ASSLQGTEPQH

V gene: TRBV7-3
J gene: TRBJ1-1
D gene: TRBD1
CDR3 protein: ASSRTGGANTEAF